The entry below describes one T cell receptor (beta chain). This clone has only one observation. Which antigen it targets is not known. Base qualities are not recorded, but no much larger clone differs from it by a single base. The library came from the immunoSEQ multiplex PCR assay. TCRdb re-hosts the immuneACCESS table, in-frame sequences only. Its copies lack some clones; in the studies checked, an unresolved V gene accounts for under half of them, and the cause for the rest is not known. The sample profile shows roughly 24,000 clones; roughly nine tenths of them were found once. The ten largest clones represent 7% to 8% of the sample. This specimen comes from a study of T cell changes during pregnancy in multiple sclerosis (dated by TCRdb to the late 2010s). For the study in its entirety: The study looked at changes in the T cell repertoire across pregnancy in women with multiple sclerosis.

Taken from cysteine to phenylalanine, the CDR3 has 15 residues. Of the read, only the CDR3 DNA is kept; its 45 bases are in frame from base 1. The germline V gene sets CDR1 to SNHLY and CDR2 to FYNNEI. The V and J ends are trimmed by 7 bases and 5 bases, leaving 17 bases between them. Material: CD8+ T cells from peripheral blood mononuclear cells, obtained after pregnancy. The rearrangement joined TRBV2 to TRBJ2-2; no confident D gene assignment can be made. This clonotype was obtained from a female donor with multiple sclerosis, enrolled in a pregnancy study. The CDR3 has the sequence CASIKRLEWTGELFF. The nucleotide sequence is TGTGCCAGCATCAAAAGGCTGGAGTGGACCGGGGAGCTGTTTTTT.